A single sample is the source of the 5 T cell receptor beta chains below, sequenced in a study of regulatory T cells in long-lasting Graves disease. Sequencing libraries for TCR beta were prepared with iRepertoire HTBI primers and Arm-PCR of CDR3 regions. TCRdb itself ran the multiplex PCR reads through MiXCR, one entry per CDR3 protein. The data contain about 470,000 distinct CDR3 sequences, 15% of them singletons. Time point reported: newly diagnosed GD, antithyroid drugs for less than 3 months. From RNA extracted from PBMCs, the TCR library was made. A further study also used this sample, focusing on T cells in Graves' hyperthyroidism and ophthalmopathy.

This material consisted of peripheral blood mononuclear cells (PBMCs), taken at new diagnosis, from a patient treated with antithyroid drugs. The receptors were sampled from a woman in her twenties or thirties with Graves disease.

This clonotype was counted a few times. The chain links TRBV9 to TRBJ2-1; TRBD2 agrees at 9 bases. V shed 1 base and J 3 bases; nucleotides not matched to a gene: 2. Per the germline V gene, CDR1 is SGDLS and CDR2 is YYNGEE. This CDR3 region has 15 residues. This chain's CDR3 is CASSVRLADYNEQFF. Written as DNA, the CDR3 is TGTGCCAGCAGCGTAAGACTAGCGGACTACAATGAGCAGTTCTTC.

The count of this clonotype is one. V usage is TRBV4-1 and J usage is TRBJ2-7; D not certain. Trimming left V 1 base short and J 2 bases short, with 21 bases between. This CDR3 has 18 residues. CDR1 and CDR2 from the germline V gene are MGHRA and YSYEKL. CDR3 DNA: TGCGCCAGCAGCCAAGTACCCCTCCAAGGACCTCATGCCTACGAGCAGTACTTC. Encoded protein: CASSQVPLQGPHAYEQYF.

With regard to this clonotype: A much larger clone lies one base from this, so it may be a read error. CDR3 in amino acids: CSARVSASYEQFF. CDR3 DNA: TGCAGTGCTAGAGTGTCGGCTTCCTACGAGCAGTTCTTC. V is TRBV20-1 and J is TRBJ2-1; D is undetermined. The V end was cut by 1 base, the J end by 10 bases, with 14 bases between. The CDR3 runs 13 residues. Germline loops: CDR1 DFQATT, CDR2 SNEGSKA (reference sequence).

V and J are TRBV7-9 and TRBJ2-3, with D possibly matching TRBD2 (6 bases). Trimming cost V 0 bases and J 6 bases, with 19 bases left between them. The length of the CDR3 is 17 residues. Looked up from germline, CDR1 is SEHNR and CDR2 is FQNEAQ (reference sequence). In nucleotides, the CDR3 is TGTGCCAGCAGCTTAGCGGGGGTAGCGGAGCCGGGGGATACGCAGTATTTT. As protein: CASSLAGVAEPGDTQYF.

This clonotype was counted ten times or more. This CDR3 is CAWSVGGNHYGYTF. In DNA form, the CDR3 reads TGTGCCTGGAGTGTAGGAGGAAACCATTATGGCTACACCTTC. The J gene is TRBJ1-2, the V gene TRBV30, with D unclear. The CDR3 length is 14 residues. Deletions cut 0 bases from V and 5 bases from J, with 13 bases between. CDR1 is GTSNPN and CDR2 is SVGIG in the germline V gene (reference sequence). Full variable domain (missing parts from reference TRBV30 and TRBJ1-2): SQTIHQWPATLVQPVGSPLSLECTVEGTSNPNLYWYRQAAGRGLQLLFYSVGIGQISSEVPQNLSASRPQDRQFILSSKKLLLSDSGFYLCAWSVGGNHYGYTFGSGTRLTVV.